Each of the 24 T cell receptor beta chains below was sequenced from the same sample in a study of blood T cell repertoires in COVID-19. Assay used: immunoSEQ multiplex PCR; TCRdb lists only in-frame clones, some missing. This sample has some 220,000 clones, with 83% found just once. Input material: peripheral blood. Receptors originate from a woman between 25 and 40 years old with COVID-19, enrolled during active disease.

The V and J genes are TRBV3-1 (or the pseudogene TRBV3-2) and TRBJ2-5; 11 bases map to TRBD2. Trimming removed 2 bases from V and 5 bases from J; junction bases left unmatched: 4. The CDR3 runs 15 residues. Germline V gene sequence: CDR1 LGHDT, CDR2 YNNKEL (reference sequence). CDR3 in amino acids: CASSQSSSGGETQYF. CDR3 coding DNA: TGTGCCAGCAGCCAATCTTCTAGCGGGGGGGAGACCCAGTACTTC.

This rearrangement joins TRBV29-1 to TRBJ1-3; D is ambiguous. Germline CDR1 reads SQVTM; CDR2 reads ANQGSEA. Trimming stripped 1 base from V and 4 bases from J, with 5 bases between. This CDR3 is 12 amino acids long. The CDR3 spells CSVEVTGNTIYF. DNA of the CDR3: TGCAGCGTTGAAGTTACAGGAAACACCATATATTTT.

J is TRBJ2-7 and V is TRBV30; D gene uncertain. Trimming removed 0 bases at V and 3 bases at J, with 9 bases between. CDR1 and CDR2 (germline): GTSNPN, SVGIG (reference sequence). The CDR3 length is 13 residues. The CDR3 here is CAWSVDAVYEQYF. The CDR3 DNA is TGTGCCTGGAGTGTAGATGCAGTCTACGAGCAGTACTTC.

This chain uses TRBV7-2 with TRBJ2-1; no firm D call. The CDR3 extends over 15 amino acids. From germline, CDR1 is SGHTA and CDR2 FQGNSA. The V end was cut by 3 bases, the J end by 7 bases, with 16 bases between. CDR3 nucleotides: TGTGCCAGCAGCTTTGGAACTACGACCTGGAATGAGCAGTTCTTC. Translating it yields CASSFGTTTWNEQFF.

Comments on this clone: This sequence may be a read error, since a much larger clone differs from it by one base. This sequence joins TRBV6-5 and TRBJ1-1, with 7 bases matching TRBD1. The CDR3 runs to 14 residues. V was clipped by 6 bases and J by 1 base; unmatched bases: 5. Germline CDR1 is MNHEY and CDR2 is SVGAGI. The CDR3 nucleotides read TGTGCCAGCAGCCCGGGACAGAAGAACACTGAAGCTTTCTTT. Translating gives CASSPGQKNTEAFF.

The gene calls are TRBV3-1 (or the pseudogene TRBV3-2) and TRBJ2-5; D ambiguous. CDR3 length: 14 amino acids. Trimming took 5 bases from V and 0 from J, leaving 10 bases between them. CDR1 and CDR2 (germline): LGHDT, YNNKEL (reference sequence). CDR3 bases: TGTGCCAGCAGCAGACTTGGGTACCAAGAGACCCAGTACTTC. Translating it yields CASSRLGYQETQYF.

The chain couples TRBV5-1 to TRBJ2-2, with D maybe TRBD2 (7 bases). The CDR3 runs to 17 residues. The germline V gene encodes CDR1 SGHRS and CDR2 YFSETQ. Trimming took off 2 bases at V and 4 bases at J, with 18 bases between the two ends. CDR3 in amino acids: CASSFNGRGAVTGELFF. In DNA, the CDR3 is TGCGCCAGCAGCTTTAACGGCCGGGGGGCGGTCACCGGGGAGCTGTTTTTT.

On this clone itself: The same CDR3 also results from other DNA sequences found in this sample. The chain links TRBV7-3 to TRBJ2-3; D is perhaps TRBD2 (5 bases). The CDR3 totals 15 residues. The V end was cut by 2 bases, the J end by 0 bases, with 9 bases between. CDR1 is SGHTA, CDR2 FQGTGA, per germline. The CDR3 is CASSLGSGSTDTQYF. The CDR3, as DNA: TGTGCCAGCAGCTTAGGAAGCGGTAGCACAGATACGCAGTATTTT.

The rearrangement links TRBV30 to TRBJ1-1, with a possible D match to TRBD1 (6 bases). This CDR3 is built from 16 residues. The germline gives CDR1 GTSNPN, CDR2 SVGIG (reference sequence). V lost 0 bases to trimming and J lost 1 base, with 15 bases between them. In DNA form, the CDR3 reads TGTGCCTGGAGTGTGGGCCGAAGGGGGGGGAACACTGAAGCTTTCTTT. Protein: CAWSVGRRGGNTEAFF.

V gene TRBV4-3 combines with J gene TRBJ2-7, with a tentative D call TRBD1 (6 bases). CDR3 length equals 14 residues. The germline CDR1 and CDR2 sequences are LGHNA and YSLEER. The V end lost 4 bases, the J end lost 2 bases, and 12 bases lay between the germline ends. The chain's CDR3 is CASSPGTLTYEQYF. The CDR3 bases are TGCGCCAGCAGCCCCGGGACACTTACCTACGAGCAGTACTTC.

This chain connects TRBV7-2 to TRBJ1-2; 10 bases are shared with TRBD1. The CDR3 length is 13 residues. The V gene's germline CDR1 is SGHTA and CDR2 FQGNSA. Trimming removed 4 bases from V and 8 bases from J; junction bases left unmatched: 4. The chain's CDR3 is CASSSTGGPGYTF. CDR3 DNA: TGTGCCAGCAGCTCGACAGGGGGCCCGGGCTACACCTTC.

The V call is TRBV7-2, the J call TRBJ2-2; tentative D call: TRBD2 (6 bases). Per germline, CDR1 SGHTA and CDR2 FQGNSA. The ends were cut back, 5 bases at V and 6 bases at J, with 10 bases in the middle. The CDR3 covers 13 residues. CDR3 sequence: CASSGRDSGELFF. Here the CDR3 DNA reads TGTGCCAGCAGCGGGCGGGACTCCGGGGAGCTGTTTTTT.

This chain joins TRBV3-1 (or the pseudogene TRBV3-2) and TRBJ1-5, with 8 bases lining up with TRBD1. Unmatched junction bases numbered 9, after V lost 3 bases and J lost 5 bases. The germline gives CDR1 LGHDT, CDR2 YNNKEL (reference sequence). This CDR3 is built from 16 residues. CDR3 sequence reads: CASSQRTGKYDQPQHF. Here the CDR3 DNA reads TGTGCCAGCAGCCAGAGGACAGGGAAGTACGATCAGCCCCAGCATTTT.

The chain links TRBV15 to TRBJ2-5; 7 bases fit TRBD1. The CDR3 consists of 16 residues. Germline CDR1 reads LNHNV; CDR2 reads YYDKDF (reference sequence). J gave up 1 base and V 3 bases, and 8 bases lay outside the gene matches. This chain's CDR3 is CATSRLSRTGQETQYF. DNA of the CDR3: TGTGCCACCAGCAGGTTGAGCCGGACAGGCCAAGAGACCCAGTACTTC. The full variable domain, with the rest looked up from reference TRBV15 and TRBJ2-5, is DAMVIQNPRYQVTQFGKPVTLSCSQTLNHNVMYWYQQKSSQAPKLLFHYYDKDFNNEADTPDNFQSRRPNTSFCFLDIRSPGLGDTAMYLCATSRLSRTGQETQYFGPGTRLLVL.

The rearrangement links TRBV28 to TRBJ2-5, with 11 bases aligning to TRBD1. Losses at the gene ends were 8 bases for V and 5 bases for J; bases not matched to a gene: 16. This CDR3 is built from 17 residues. Germline assignment: CDR1 MDHEN and CDR2 SYDVKM. DNA for the CDR3: TGTGCCAGCCGCCCGGGACAGGGGGTAACGCTGGGGGAGACCCAGTACTTC. It encodes CASRPGQGVTLGETQYF.

The V gene is TRBV9, the J gene TRBJ1-2, with TRBD1 matching over 9 bases. The CDR3 has 17 amino acids. The germline V gene has CDR1 SGDLS and CDR2 YYNGEE. The trim removed 2 bases at V and 2 bases at J, leaving 10 bases unmatched. CDR3 region: CASSVGTGPMPNYGYTF. CDR3 bases: TGTGCCAGCAGCGTGGGGACAGGGCCGATGCCGAACTATGGCTACACCTTC.

This chain links TRBV25-1 with TRBJ1-2; TRBD1 agrees at 7 bases. V lost 2 bases and J lost 8; bases outside the gene matches: 8. Germline CDR1 reads MGHDK; CDR2 reads SYGVNS. CDR3 length equals 14 residues. CDR3 coding DNA: TGTGCCAGCAGTGAACCCGGGACAGCTTGGGGCTACACCTTC. This gives the protein CASSEPGTAWGYTF.

This chain joins TRBV7-9 and TRBJ2-3; TRBD2 might be the D (5 bases). Germline assignment: CDR1 SEHNR and CDR2 FQNEAQ (reference sequence). The CDR3 length is 14 residues. Trimming took 1 base from V and 2 from J, leaving 7 bases between them. CDR3 in amino acids: CASSLVRVTDTQYF. CDR3 DNA sequence: TGTGCCAGCAGCTTAGTGCGGGTCACAGATACGCAGTATTTT. The full variable domain, with the rest looked up from reference TRBV7-9 and TRBJ2-3, is DTGVSQNPRHKITKRGQNVTFRCDPISEHNRLYWYRQTLGQGPEFLTYFQNEAQLEKSRLLSDRFSAERPKGSFSTLEIQRTEQGDSAMYLCASSLVRVTDTQYFGPGTRLTVL.

The V call is TRBV7-9, the J call TRBJ1-4; D gene unclear. The CDR3 has 12 residues. Germline CDR1 is SEHNR and CDR2 is FQNEAQ (reference sequence). Deletions cut 1 base from V and 12 bases from J, with 9 bases between. The CDR3 sequence: CASSLEVGELFF. DNA of the CDR3: TGTGCCAGCAGCTTAGAAGTGGGCGAACTGTTTTTT.

This clone was picked up a small number of times. Other DNA sequences in the sample encode the same CDR3. The chain uses TRBV19 and TRBJ2-7, with D possibly TRBD1 on 6 matching bases. This CDR3 contains 15 residues. CDR1 is LNHDA, CDR2 SQIVND, per germline (reference sequence). V was pared by 1 base and J by 0 bases, with 10 bases between. CDR3 in DNA: TGTGCCAGTAGTATAGTTGGGACACCCTCCTACGAGCAGTACTTC. It is translated as CASSIVGTPSYEQYF. The variable domain in full, with the rest retrieved from reference TRBV19 and TRBJ2-7, is DGGITQSPKYLFRKEGQNVTLSCEQNLNHDAMYWYRQDPGQGLRLIYYSQIVNDFQKGDIAEGYSVSREKKESFPLTVTSAQKNPTAFYLCASSIVGTPSYEQYFGPGTRLTVT.

In this sample, this clone turned up a few times. The V gene is TRBV3-1 (or the pseudogene TRBV3-2), the J gene TRBJ1-6; D perhaps matches TRBD1 (5 bases). The CDR3 is 15 amino acids. The V and J ends lost 2 bases and 6 bases respectively, with 11 bases between them. CDR1 LGHDT and CDR2 YNNKEL come from the germline V gene (reference sequence). In DNA form, the CDR3 reads TGTGCCAGCAGCCAAAGGAGGGGTCCTAATTCACCCCTCCACTTT. Residues: CASSQRRGPNSPLHF.

In nucleotides, the CDR3 is TGTGCCAGCAGCGCCGGGATGACAAGTTACAATGAGCAGTTCTTC. Amino acids: CASSAGMTSYNEQFF. This sequence joins TRBV7-3 and TRBJ2-1; a possible D gene is TRBD2 (5 bases). The V end lost 5 bases, the J end lost 4 bases, and 15 bases lay between the germline ends. CDR3 length equals 15 residues. The germline V gene has CDR1 SGHTA and CDR2 FQGTGA.

In regard to this clone: At one end the junction does not follow the germline gene, possibly because of a read error. The chain recombines TRBV27 with TRBJ1-5; perhaps TRBD1 as D (5 bases). CDR3 length equals 15 residues. Germline assignment: CDR1 MNHEY and CDR2 SMNVEV (reference sequence). CDR3 protein: CASNLKGLANQPQHF. CDR3 DNA: TGTGCCAGCAATTTAAAGGGGCTCGCAAATCAGCCCCAGCATTTT.

This chain links TRBV13 with TRBJ2-7, with TRBD2 identical over 11 bases. Looked up from germline, CDR1 is PRHDT and CDR2 is FYEKMQ (reference sequence). This CDR3 region has 18 residues. The trim removed 6 bases at V and 4 bases at J, leaving 17 bases unmatched. The CDR3 sequence is CASRRTVPTSGSRYEQYF. In DNA form, the CDR3 reads TGTGCCAGCAGACGGACAGTCCCCACTAGCGGGAGTAGATACGAGCAGTACTTC.